These 26 T cell receptor beta chains originate from one sample sequenced in a study of CD8 T cells in ankylosing spondylitis. The study's findings and limits: Characteristic of ankylosing spondylitis blood, it appeared, was a TCR beta motif comprising about eight highly homologous variants.

The antigens of these receptors remain unknown. TCRdb analysed the 5' RACE reads with MiXCR anew, one entry per CDR3 protein. The sample gives about 130,000 distinct CDR3 sequences, over 15% of which show up once; roughly a third is in the top ten. Sequenced input: blood, either unsorted or a sorted T cell fraction (not recorded which). Every receptor here comes from a male donor with ankylosing spondylitis.

This clonotype showed up just a few times. The rearrangement uses TRBV28 and TRBJ2-7, with D maybe TRBD1 (5 bases). The germline V gene encodes CDR1 MDHEN and CDR2 SYDVKM. The CDR3 loop spans 13 amino acids. V lost 2 bases and J lost 3, with 8 bases in between. The chain's CDR3 is CASSLRGYYEQYF. As DNA, the CDR3 is TGTGCCAGCAGTTTAAGGGGTTACTACGAGCAGTACTTC.

This clonotype came up a few times. The rearrangement joins TRBV28 to TRBJ2-5; TRBD1 agrees at 10 bases. The CDR3 length is 17 residues. Germline values: CDR1 MDHEN, CDR2 SYDVKM. Unmatched junction bases numbered 9, after V lost 3 bases and J lost 2 bases. CDR3 sequence: CASSLYLGTGVQETQYF. In nucleotides, the CDR3 is TGTGCCAGCAGTTTGTACCTCGGGACAGGGGTACAAGAGACCCAGTACTTC.

The genes are TRBV2 and TRBJ2-2; TRBD2 aligns across 10 bases. The CDR3 has 15 residues. J lost 3 bases, V lost 6 bases, and 4 bases had no gene match. Germline CDR1 and CDR2: SNHLY and FYNNEI. In DNA, the CDR3 is TGTGCCAGCAGAGCTCTAGCGGGGGACACCGGGGAGCTGTTTTTT. It is translated as CASRALAGDTGELFF. Combining the CDR3 with reference TRBV2 and TRBJ2-2 gives the whole variable domain EPEVTQTPSHQVTQMGQEVILRCVPISNHLYFYWYRQILGQKVEFLVSFYNNEISEKSEIFDDQFSVERPDGSNFTLKIRSTKLEDSAMYFCASRALAGDTGELFFGEGSRLTVL.

The chain carries TRBV7-6 and TRBJ2-2; perhaps TRBD2 as D (6 bases). CDR1 SGHVS and CDR2 FNYEAQ come from the germline V gene. Trimming removed 3 bases from V and 3 bases from J, with 11 bases in between. The CDR3 covers 15 residues. CDR3 sequence reads: CASSLRGKDTGELFF. The DNA for the CDR3 is TGTGCCAGCAGCTTGCGGGGAAAGGACACCGGGGAGCTGTTTTTT. Based on the CDR3 plus reference TRBV7-6 and TRBJ2-2, the full variable domain is GAGVSQSPRYKVTKRGQDVALRCDPISGHVSLYWYRQALGQGPEFLTYFNYEAQQDKSGLPNDRFSAERPEGSISTLTIQRTEQRDSAMYRCASSLRGKDTGELFFGEGSRLTVL.

This clonotype has only a few counts. The chain uses TRBV9 and TRBJ1-6; no reliable D call. The V gene lost 3 bases and the J gene lost 0 bases, with 10 bases spanning the gap. The CDR3 covers 16 residues. The germline CDR1 and CDR2 sequences are SGDLS and YYNGEE. CDR3 sequence: CASSATLSSYNSPLHF. CDR3 nucleotides: TGTGCCAGCAGCGCCACGCTTAGCTCCTATAATTCACCCCTCCACTTT. Full variable domain (missing parts from reference TRBV9 and TRBJ1-6): DSGVTQTPKHLITATGQRVTLRCSPRSGDLSVYWYQQSLDQGLQFLIQYYNGEERAKGNILERFSAQQFPDLHSELNLSSLELGDSALYFCASSATLSSYNSPLHFGNGTRLTVT.

This clonotype has only a few counts. The V and J genes are TRBV28 and TRBJ2-3; 8 bases match TRBD1. The junction had 11 bases not matched to a gene; V was cut back by 5 bases and J by 1 base. The CDR3 is made up of 17 amino acids. CDR1 is MDHEN and CDR2 is SYDVKM in the germline V gene. CDR3 DNA: TGTGCCAGCAGTCCATTCCGACAGGGGATTGGCACAGATACGCAGTATTTT. This encodes CASSPFRQGIGTDTQYF. The whole variable domain, remainder taken from reference TRBV28 and TRBJ2-3, is DVKVTQSSRYLVKRTGEKVFLECVQDMDHENMFWYRQDPGLGLRLIYFSYDVKMKEKGDIPEGYSVSREKKERFSLILESASTNQTSMYLCASSPFRQGIGTDTQYFGPGTRLTVL.

The chain recombines TRBV7-9 with TRBJ1-4; 7 nucleotides line up with TRBD1. The V gene's germline CDR1 is SEHNR and CDR2 FQNEAQ (reference sequence). This CDR3 has 16 amino acids. The ends lost 4 bases at V and 8 bases at J; junction bases unmatched: 13. DNA for the CDR3: TGTGCCAGCAGCTCCTTGACAGGGACGGTATCCGAAAAACTGTTTTTT. This gives the protein CASSSLTGTVSEKLFF.

The chain recombines TRBV11-2 with TRBJ2-5; 8 bases fit TRBD2. CDR3 size: 15 residues. Germline trimming cut 5 bases from V and 1 base from J; bases unmatched to any gene: 6. The germline gives CDR1 SGHAT, CDR2 FQNNGV. CDR3 DNA: TGTGCCAGCAGCCCCACCGGGAGGGCCCAAGAGACCCAGTACTTC. Translating it yields CASSPTGRAQETQYF.

The rearrangement links TRBV14 to TRBJ1-2; perhaps TRBD1 as D (5 bases). With 0 bases removed from V and 1 base from J, the gap between germline ends came to 12 bases. The CDR3 has 16 residues. The germline V gene has CDR1 SGHDN and CDR2 FVKESK. CDR3 amino acids: CASSQDWATVNYGYTF. In DNA form, the CDR3 reads TGTGCCAGCAGCCAAGATTGGGCGACAGTTAACTATGGCTACACCTTC. Using reference TRBV14 and TRBJ1-2 for the parts outside the CDR3, the full variable domain is EAGVTQFPSHSVIEKGQTVTLRCDPISGHDNLYWYRRVMGKEIKFLLHFVKESKQDESGMPNNRFLAERTGGTYSTLKVQPAELEDSGVYFCASSQDWATVNYGYTFGSGTRLTVV.

This clonotype occurred a few times. This chain links TRBV7-9 with TRBJ2-3; 9 nucleotides match TRBD2. This CDR3 comprises 16 residues. CDR1 is SEHNR and CDR2 is FQNEAQ in the germline V gene (reference sequence). V trimming: 4 bases; J trimming: 0 bases; junction bases outside the gene matches: 5. The CDR3 nucleotides are TGTGCCAGCAGCTCTACTAGCGGGTATAGCACAGATACGCAGTATTTT. This encodes CASSSTSGYSTDTQYF.

The CDR3 loop reads CASSSPGGSYNEQFF. The CDR3 nucleotides read TGTGCCAGCAGCTCCCCGGGAGGAAGTTACAATGAGCAGTTCTTC. The gene calls are TRBV7-9 and TRBJ2-1, with 7 bases identical to TRBD2. CDR1 is SEHNR, CDR2 FQNEAQ, per germline (reference sequence). The CDR3 loop spans 15 amino acids. J lost 4 bases, V lost 4 bases, and 7 bases had no gene match. Complete variable domain (other parts from reference TRBV7-9 and TRBJ2-1): DTGVSQNPRHKITKRGQNVTFRCDPISEHNRLYWYRQTLGQGPEFLTYFQNEAQLEKSRLLSDRFSAERPKGSFSTLEIQRTEQGDSAMYLCASSSPGGSYNEQFFGPGTRLTVL.

Only a few counts were recorded for this clonotype. This clone may be a read error of a much larger clone one base away. V and J are TRBV27 and TRBJ2-1; D gene unclear. V was cut by 2 bases and J by 8 bases, with 4 bases left in between. The CDR3 is 11 residues long. Germline-derived CDR1 and CDR2 are MNHEY and SMNVEV (reference sequence). The CDR3 region is CASSLNHEQFF. As DNA, the CDR3 is TGTGCCAGCAGTTTAAACCATGAGCAGTTCTTC.

DNA of the CDR3: TGCAGCGTTCGTAGCCTCAGGAGGACAGATACGCAGTATTTT. Translating it yields CSVRSLRRTDTQYF. The chain joins TRBV29-1 to TRBJ2-3; maybe TRBD2 (5 bases). Germline-derived CDR1 and CDR2 are SQVTM and ANQGSEA. Trimming cost V 5 bases and J 3 bases, with 15 bases left between them. The length of the CDR3 is 14 residues.

This clonotype occurred a few times. This chain links TRBV7-9 with TRBJ2-2, with D uncertain. V was clipped by 4 bases and J by 0 bases, with 12 bases between them. Germline V gene lookup returns CDR1 SEHNR and CDR2 FQNEAQ (reference sequence). The CDR3 has 16 amino acids. CDR3 loop: CASSWQADTNTGELFF. The CDR3 nucleotides are TGTGCCAGCAGCTGGCAGGCCGATACGAACACCGGGGAGCTGTTTTTT.

This clonotype was observed a handful of times. The rearrangement joins TRBV11-1 to TRBJ2-1, with TRBD1 identical over 10 bases. With 2 bases clipped from V and 8 bases from J, the junction kept 18 bases outside the gene matches. The V gene's germline CDR1 is SGHAT and CDR2 FQDESV (reference sequence). The CDR3 loop spans 19 amino acids. CDR3 sequence (DNA): TGTGCCAGCAGCTTACCCCCCGGAAGACAGGGGGCGGAAAGCTATGAGCAGTTCTTC. It yields the protein CASSLPPGRQGAESYEQFF.

This clonotype was seen a handful of times. V usage is TRBV29-1 and J usage is TRBJ2-7, with a weak D call TRBD2 (7 bases). Between the trimmed V and J ends, which lost 6 bases and 2 bases, there was a span of 17 bases. Germline V CDR1 and CDR2: SQVTM, ANQGSEA. This CDR3 comprises 14 residues. The CDR3 sequence is CSVRGGGIPYEQYF. The CDR3 nucleotides are TGCAGCGTGAGGGGGGGAGGGATTCCCTACGAGCAGTACTTC.

This clonotype was recorded many times. This rearrangement joins TRBV12-3 or TRBV12-4 to TRBJ2-5; 12 bases are shared with TRBD2. V lost 6 bases to trimming and J lost 5 bases; unmatched junction nucleotides: 10. There are 16 residues in the CDR3. CDR3 in amino acids: CASSPRLAGVTETQYF. Here the CDR3 DNA reads TGTGCCAGCAGCCCCCGACTAGCGGGAGTAACGGAGACCCAGTACTTC.

The gene calls are TRBV19 and TRBJ1-2, with D possibly matching TRBD1 (6 bases). CDR3 length: 12 residues. The V end was cut by 5 bases, the J end by 7 bases, with 11 bases between. Germline lookup yields CDR1 LNHDA and CDR2 SQIVND (reference sequence). The CDR3 DNA reads as TGTGCCAGTAGTGGCAGGACAGCTGGCTACACCTTC. It codes for CASSGRTAGYTF.

The chain combines TRBV4-1 with TRBJ1-5; 7 nucleotides agree with TRBD1. CDR1 is MGHRA and CDR2 is YSYEKL in the germline V gene. With V trimmed by 2 bases and J by 1 base, 5 bases remained unmatched. CDR3 length: 16 residues. Here the CDR3 DNA reads TGCGCCAGCAGCCAATATGACAGGGACAGCAATCAGCCCCAGCATTTT. Amino acid sequence: CASSQYDRDSNQPQHF.

J is TRBJ2-7 and V is TRBV12-3 or TRBV12-4; D gene unclear. CDR3 size: 13 residues. V was cut by 4 bases and J by 9 bases, with 16 bases left in between. The CDR3 loop reads CASSSKPLLGQYF. DNA of the CDR3: TGTGCCAGCAGTTCGAAACCCCTATTAGGGCAGTACTTC.

This clonotype was seen a few times. This chain connects TRBV20-1 to TRBJ2-1; tentative D call: TRBD2 (6 bases). Trimming took 0 bases from V and 3 from J, leaving 12 bases between them. Germline loops: CDR1 DFQATT, CDR2 SNEGSKA (reference sequence). CDR3 size: 15 residues. CDR3 sequence reads: CSARDPASVYNEQFF. DNA for the CDR3: TGCAGTGCTAGAGATCCGGCTAGCGTCTACAATGAGCAGTTCTTC.

This chain connects TRBV4-2 to TRBJ1-2; D not resolved. The CDR3 length is 13 residues. The germline V gene has CDR1 LGHNA and CDR2 YNFKEQ. The V end was cut by 1 base, the J end by 0 bases, with 3 bases between. In nucleotides, the CDR3 is TGTGCCAGCAGCCAAGCGACTAACTATGGCTACACCTTC. Amino acids: CASSQATNYGYTF.

This clonotype was found a few times. The chain links TRBV7-6 to TRBJ2-4, with D uncertain. Trimming shortened V by 8 bases and J by 6 bases, and 11 bases separated the two germline ends. Germline V CDR1 and CDR2: SGHVS, FNYEAQ. The length of the CDR3 is 12 residues. CDR3 coding DNA: TGTGCCAGCGGTCCGCAGTCAAACATTCAGTACTTC. Its protein is CASGPQSNIQYF.

This clonotype came up many times. CDR3 sequence reads: CASSQVEAGGTEAFF. The CDR3 DNA is TGCGCCAGCAGCCAAGTTGAGGCAGGGGGCACTGAAGCTTTCTTT. The V call is TRBV4-1, the J call TRBJ1-1, with 7 bases aligning to TRBD1. With V trimmed by 1 base and J by 4 bases, 6 bases remained unmatched. CDR3 length: 15 amino acids. From germline, CDR1 is MGHRA and CDR2 YSYEKL.

The V call is TRBV7-2, the J call TRBJ1-5; no clear D gene. The V end was cut by 4 bases, the J end by 5 bases, with 21 bases between. This CDR3 contains 17 residues. Germline V gives CDR1 SGHTA, CDR2 FQGNSA. The CDR3 loop is CASSSEVLDKRHQPQHF. The CDR3 nucleotides are TGTGCCAGCAGCTCTGAGGTTCTGGATAAGAGGCATCAGCCCCAGCATTTT.

The gene calls are TRBV30 and TRBJ2-1; D is perhaps TRBD2 (6 bases). The V and J ends lost 4 bases and 6 bases respectively, with 16 bases between them. CDR1 and CDR2 (germline): GTSNPN, SVGIG (reference sequence). The CDR3 length is 14 residues. As DNA, the CDR3 is TGTGCCTGGACCCGGAGGGGACGGAGCAATGAGCAGTTCTTC. This sequence encodes CAWTRRGRSNEQFF.